A selection of T cell receptor beta chains follows, all from one sample in a study of blood T cell repertoires in COVID-19. Clones were read by immunoSEQ multiplex PCR, and TCRdb kept only the in-frame ones, dropping some. The sample has roughly 290,000 clones, about 93% seen once. The sample consisted of peripheral blood. These receptors all come from a woman between 25 and 40 years old with COVID-19, enrolled during active disease. The CDR3 runs from the conserved cysteine through the conserved F or W. The D gene is left open where the match is weak. Size is stated for part of the rows, as once, few or many counts, or as a class when the clone is expanded.

TRBV9	TRBD2	few	TRBJ2-1	TGTGCCAGCAGCGTAGGAGGCGGGAGCGGCGAGCAGTTCTTC	CASSVGGGSGEQFF
TRBV28	.	few	TRBJ1-6	TGTGCCAGCAGTTTACGGACAGAGAGTTCACCCCTCCACTTT	CASSLRTESSPLHF
TRBV4-2	.	.	TRBJ1-5	TGTGCCAGCAGCCCTTCCGCGGGATATTATAGCAATCAGCCCCAGCATTTT	CASSPSAGYYSNQPQHF
TRBV30	.	.	TRBJ1-2	TGTGCCTGGAGTGTTCGGGGGGAAAATGGCTACACCTTC	CAWSVRGENGYTF
TRBV29-1	TRBD2	.	TRBJ2-3	TGCAGCGCCGGTAGCGGGAGCGCAGATACGCAGTATTTT	CSAGSGSADTQYF
TRBV7-8	.	.	TRBJ2-7	TGTGCCAGCAGCTTAGACGGGGGCTACGAGCAGTACTTC	CASSLDGGYEQYF
TRBV5-1	.	.	TRBJ1-1	TGCGCCAGCAGAAGGGGGTCCGAGATGAACACTGAAGCTTTCTTT	CASRRGSEMNTEAFF
TRBV5-6	TRBD2	.	TRBJ2-7	TGTGCCAGCAGCGAGGGACTAGCGGGGGCCTACGAGCAGTACTTC	CASSEGLAGAYEQYF
TRBV14	.	.	TRBJ1-2	TGTGCCAGCAGCCAAGATCACAGGGTGACTTCTGGCTACACCTTC	CASSQDHRVTSGYTF
TRBV6-2/TRBV6-3	TRBD2	.	TRBJ2-1	TGTGCCAGCAGTTTACCGGGAGGCTACAATGAGCAGTTCTTC	CASSLPGGYNEQFF
TRBV28	.	.	TRBJ2-1	TGTGCCAGCAGAAGAACACAGGGTACCGAGCAGTTCTTC	CASRRTQGTEQFF
TRBV20-1	.	once	TRBJ1-2	TGCAGTGCTAGTAACCCTCTGACATTCCGCTATGGCTACACCTTC	CSASNPLTFRYGYTF
TRBV2	.	.	TRBJ2-7	TGTGCCAGCAGTGGCAGGGCATCCTACGAGCAGTACTTC	CASSGRASYEQYF
TRBV20-1	TRBD2	.	TRBJ2-7	TGCAGTGCTAGTGACACGGGCGGGAGTAGGCACGAGCAGTACTTC	CSASDTGGSRHEQYF
TRBV4-1	TRBD1	.	TRBJ2-6	TGCGCCAGCAGCCACCCTGGGGGACAGGGACTCTCTGGGGCCAACGTCCTGACTTTC	CASSHPGGQGLSGANVLTF
TRBV7-8	TRBD2	once	TRBJ2-5	TGTGCCAGCAGCCCGAGGACTAGATCGTCTATGACCCAGTACTTC	CASSPRTRSSMTQYF
TRBV27	.	.	TRBJ1-6	TGTGCCAGCAGTTTACTACGAGGGGGAGATTCACCCCTCCACTTT	CASSLLRGGDSPLHF
TRBV9	.	.	TRBJ2-5	TGTGCCAGCAGCGTAGCAGGGGAGGAGACCCAGTACTTC	CASSVAGEETQYF
TRBV6-4	.	.	TRBJ2-1	TGTGCCAGCAGTGACTCAGCGGGCTCCTACAATGAGCAGTTCTTC	CASSDSAGSYNEQFF
TRBV28	.	once	TRBJ1-1	TGTGCCAGCAGTGTCCAGGGACAGAACACTGAAGCTTTCTTT	CASSVQGQNTEAFF
TRBV6-5	.	.	TRBJ1-5	TGTGCCAGCAGTACGGACAGATCTAATCAGCCCCAGCATTTT	CASSTDRSNQPQHF
TRBV9	TRBD2	.	TRBJ2-7	TGTGCCAGCAGCGTAGGGGCGGGAGGAATTTACGAGCAGTACTTC	CASSVGAGGIYEQYF
TRBV2	TRBD1	.	TRBJ2-4	TGTGCCAGCAGCCACCCCCAGACAGGGGGGTTGGACATTCAGTACTTC	CASSHPQTGGLDIQYF
TRBV9	TRBD2	.	TRBJ2-1	TGTGCCAGCAGCGTAGGGGCTAGCGGGGACAATGAGCAGTTCTTC	CASSVGASGDNEQFF
TRBV19	.	.	TRBJ1-3	TGTGCCAGTAGTATAGCCGCTCCCCGGGACACCATATATTTT	CASSIAAPRDTIYF
TRBV7-2	TRBD1	.	TRBJ2-5	TGTGCCAGCAGCTCCCGGACAGGGAATTCGGAGACCCAGTACTTC	CASSSRTGNSETQYF
TRBV9	.	few	TRBJ1-3	TGTGCCAGCAGCGTAGTTGGGCACTCTGGAAACACCATATATTTT	CASSVVGHSGNTIYF
TRBV5-1	TRBD1	once	TRBJ2-7	TGCGCCAGCAGCTTCGGGACAGCGTCCTACGAGCAGTACTTC	CASSFGTASYEQYF
TRBV19	.	.	TRBJ1-5	TGTGCCAGTATCGAGAACCAGCCCCAGCATTTT	CASIENQPQHF
TRBV6-5	.	.	TRBJ2-7	TGTGCCGCCAATGGGGCGGGGTCCTACGAGCAGTACTTC	CAANGAGSYEQYF
TRBV6-5	.	.	TRBJ2-7	TGTGCCAGCAGAGCACCGGACGGGAGCTACGAGCAGTACTTC	CASRAPDGSYEQYF
TRBV30	TRBD2	.	TRBJ2-1	TGTGCCTGGAGGCTGACTAGCACGGGTCGCTCCTACAATGAGCAGTTCTTC	CAWRLTSTGRSYNEQFF
TRBV7-9	.	.	TRBJ1-1	TGTGCCAGCAGCCGGGTCATTATGAACACTGAAGCTTTCTTT	CASSRVIMNTEAFF
TRBV6-2/TRBV6-3	.	.	TRBJ1-1	TGTGCCAGCAGTTACTCGCTAGTGAACACTGAAGCTTTCTTT	CASSYSLVNTEAFF
TRBV10-3	TRBD2	.	TRBJ2-7	TGTGCCACCAAAGGAGCGGGGCCGGAAGGCGAGCAGTACTTC	CATKGAGPEGEQYF
TRBV2	.	.	TRBJ2-5	TGTGCCAGCAGTGTAGAGTGGCAAGAGACCCAGTACTTC	CASSVEWQETQYF
TRBV28	TRBD1	.	TRBJ1-2	TGTGCCAGCACTCCGGGTCGGGGACAGAACTATGGCTACACCTTC	CASTPGRGQNYGYTF
TRBV18	.	.	TRBJ1-1	TGTGCCAGCTCACCGGTTGGAGTAGTTAGCACTGAAGCTTTCTTT	CASSPVGVVSTEAFF
TRBV10-1	TRBD1	.	TRBJ2-7	TGCGCCAGCAGTGGGGGGACAGGGCGGTACGAGCAGTACTTC	CASSGGTGRYEQYF
TRBV9	.	.	TRBJ2-1	TGTGCCAGCAGCGTAGTTGGGGCAGTCAACTCCTACAATGAGCAGTTCTTC	CASSVVGAVNSYNEQFF
TRBV2	TRBD1	.	TRBJ1-5	TGTGCCAGCAGTGAAGTTAGGACAGGGGGCGGCAATCAGCCCCAGCATTTT	CASSEVRTGGGNQPQHF
TRBV7-2	TRBD2	.	TRBJ2-3	TGTGCCAGCAGCGCCTCACTGACTAGCCCCATGCAGTATTTT	CASSASLTSPMQYF
TRBV7-6	TRBD2	.	TRBJ2-1	TGTGCCAGCAGCCCGGGACTAGCGGGATCGAGCTCCTACAATGAGCAGTTCTTC	CASSPGLAGSSSYNEQFF